This TCR beta chain was retrieved from a study of breast tumors, draining lymph nodes, adjacent tissues. Study-level results: Compared with basal-like, luminal-like tumors shared significantly more repertoire with nontumor tissue. Compared with lymph nodes, tumors were less diverse; compared with nontumor tissue, more. Most tumor T cells seemingly derive from lymph node, then expand in tumor.

The lymph nodes were axillary draining lymph nodes from breast cancer patients. As concerns this clonotype: Antigen: not known.

Each CDR3 protein is one row after TCRdb ran MiXCR on the multiplex PCR reads. The sample comprises roughly 110,000 distinct CDR3 sequences, roughly 33% of which are singletons, and approximately 5.3% rests with the top ten. This CDR3 has 15 amino acids. V gave up 3 bases and J gave up 2 bases; unmatched junction bases: 6. The germline gives CDR1 DFQATT, CDR2 SNEGSKA (reference sequence). The chain uses TRBV20-1 and TRBJ2-3; 9 bases fit TRBD2. This clonotype was sampled from a female donor with breast cancer. Some clones in this sample may be carry-over from other donors' samples. The sample comprised axillary lymph node tissue. CDR3 protein: CSASGASGNTDTQYF. CDR3 DNA sequence: TGCAGTGCTAGTGGGGCTAGCGGGAACACAGATACGCAGTATTTT.